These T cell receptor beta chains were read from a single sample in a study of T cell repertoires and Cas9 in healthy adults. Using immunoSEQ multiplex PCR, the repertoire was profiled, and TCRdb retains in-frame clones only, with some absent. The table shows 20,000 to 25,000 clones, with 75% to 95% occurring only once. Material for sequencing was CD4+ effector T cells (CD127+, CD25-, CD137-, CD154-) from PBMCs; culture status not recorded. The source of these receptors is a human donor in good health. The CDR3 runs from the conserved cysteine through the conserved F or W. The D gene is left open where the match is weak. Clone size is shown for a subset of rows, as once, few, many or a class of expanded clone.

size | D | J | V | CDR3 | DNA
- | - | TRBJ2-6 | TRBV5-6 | CASSFTGILGANVLTF | TGTGCCAGCAGCTTTACAGGGATACTGGGGGCCAACGTCCTGACTTTC
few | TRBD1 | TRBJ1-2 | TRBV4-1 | CASSQGTGARGYTF | TGCGCCAGCAGCCAAGGGACAGGGGCACGAGGCTACACCTTC
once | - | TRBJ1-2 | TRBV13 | CASRATRDGVYGYTF | TGTGCCAGCAGGGCAACCCGGGACGGCGTCTATGGCTACACCTTC
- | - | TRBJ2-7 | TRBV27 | CASSLTIPSYEQYF | TGTGCCAGCAGTTTGACGATACCTTCCTACGAGCAGTACTTC
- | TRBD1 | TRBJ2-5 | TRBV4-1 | CASSQGDSQETQYF | TGCGCCAGCAGCCAGGGGGACAGCCAAGAGACCCAGTACTTC
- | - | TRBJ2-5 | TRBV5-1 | CASSLDTQETQYF | TGCGCCAGCAGCTTGGATACCCAAGAGACCCAGTACTTC
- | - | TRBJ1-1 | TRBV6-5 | CASSSSPAVNTEAFF | TGTGCCAGCAGTTCCTCCCCCGCAGTGAACACTGAAGCTTTCTTT
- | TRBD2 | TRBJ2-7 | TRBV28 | CASRSGGVYEQYF | TGTGCCAGCAGATCGGGGGGGGTCTACGAGCAGTACTTC
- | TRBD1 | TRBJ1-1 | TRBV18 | CASSPGTGGTEAFF | TGTGCCAGCTCACCCGGGACAGGGGGCACTGAAGCTTTCTTT
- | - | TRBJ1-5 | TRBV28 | CASSPGGRDSNQPQHF | TGTGCCAGCAGTCCGGGGGGCAGGGATAGCAATCAGCCCCAGCATTTT
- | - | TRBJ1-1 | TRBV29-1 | CSTRQDWSTEAFF | TGCAGCACCCGACAGGATTGGAGCACTGAAGCTTTCTTT
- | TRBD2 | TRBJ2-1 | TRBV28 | CASHPAGAGGRHEQFF | TGTGCCAGCCACCCGGCGGGGGCGGGAGGGCGGCATGAGCAGTTCTTC
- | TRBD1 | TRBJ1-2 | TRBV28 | CASREDRAYNGYTF | TGTGCCAGCAGGGAGGACAGGGCTTACAATGGCTACACCTTC
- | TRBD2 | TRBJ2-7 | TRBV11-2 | CASSWPLSGLAGVRNEQYF | TGTGCCAGCAGCTGGCCCCTCAGCGGGTTAGCGGGAGTTCGAAACGAGCAGTACTTC
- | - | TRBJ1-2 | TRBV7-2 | CASSLALTGPLYGYTF | TGTGCCAGCAGCTTAGCTTTGACGGGGCCCCTCTATGGCTACACCTTC
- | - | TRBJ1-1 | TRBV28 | CAILRRSTEAFF | TGTGCTATTCTCCGACGGAGCACTGAAGCTTTCTTT
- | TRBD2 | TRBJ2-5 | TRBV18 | CASSPGLSAGETQYF | TGTGCCAGCTCACCGGGACTATCTGCAGGAGAGACCCAGTACTTC
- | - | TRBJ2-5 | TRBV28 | CASSLSSGQRVEQYF | TGTGCCAGCAGTTTATCGTCGGGCCAGAGAGTAGAGCAGTACTTC
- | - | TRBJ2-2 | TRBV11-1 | CASSQTRPGELFF | TGTGCCAGCAGCCAGACTAGACCCGGGGAGCTGTTTTTT
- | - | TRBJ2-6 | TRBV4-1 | CASSQGTGAGANVLTF | TGTGCCAGCAGCCAGGGAACAGGAGCTGGGGCCAACGTCCTGACTTTC
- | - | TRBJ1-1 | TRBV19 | CASSIVLSPSLRDGEAFF | TGTGCCAGTAGTATAGTCTTGAGCCCGTCCCTAAGGGATGGTGAAGCTTTCTTT
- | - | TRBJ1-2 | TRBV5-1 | CASSPLRGKSYTF | TGCGCCAGCAGCCCTCTCCGGGGTAAGAGCTACACCTTC
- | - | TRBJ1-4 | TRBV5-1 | CASSLGMEHEKLFF | TGCGCCAGCAGCTTGGGTATGGAACATGAAAAACTGTTTTTT
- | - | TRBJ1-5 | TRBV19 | CASSREGESNQPQHF | TGTGCCAGCTCCCGAGAGGGCGAAAGCAATCAGCCCCAGCATTTT
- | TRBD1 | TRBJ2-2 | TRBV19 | CASSIPTGRTGELFF | TGTGCCAGTAGTATCCCGACAGGGCGGACCGGGGAGCTGTTTTTT
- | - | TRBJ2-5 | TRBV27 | CASSLMTGRETQYF | TGTGCCAGCAGCCTCATGACGGGACGGGAGACCCAGTACTTC
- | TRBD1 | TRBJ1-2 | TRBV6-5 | CASSYSTGESGYTF | TGTGCCAGCAGTTACTCGACAGGGGAGAGTGGCTACACCTTC
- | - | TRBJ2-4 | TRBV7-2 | CASSVRTDYLAKNIQYF | TGTGCCAGCAGCGTGCGAACGGATTACCTAGCCAAAAACATTCAGTACTTC
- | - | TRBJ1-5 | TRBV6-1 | CASRKGNQPQHF | TGTGCCAGCAGGAAAGGAAATCAGCCCCAGCATTTT
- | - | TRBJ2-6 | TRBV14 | CASSHIQDSGANVLTF | TGTGCCAGCAGCCATATACAGGACTCTGGGGCCAACGTCCTGACTTTC
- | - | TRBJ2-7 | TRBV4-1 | CASSHVGGTYEQYF | TGCGCCAGCAGCCATGTGGGAGGGACATACGAGCAGTACTTC
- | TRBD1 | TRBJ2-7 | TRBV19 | CASTPRGTGGYEQYF | TGTGCCAGTACCCCCCGAGGGACAGGGGGATACGAGCAGTACTTC
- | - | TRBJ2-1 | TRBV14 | CASSPWLGGSSYNEQFF | TGTGCCAGCAGCCCATGGCTCGGCGGTAGCTCCTACAATGAGCAGTTCTTC
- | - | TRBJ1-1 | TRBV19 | CASSIDHGRNTEASF | TGTGCCAGTAGTATAGATCACGGGCGGAACACTGAAGCTTCCTTT
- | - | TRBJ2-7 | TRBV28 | CASTRQGGSYEQYF | TGTGCCAGCACCCGACAGGGAGGTTCCTACGAGCAGTACTTC
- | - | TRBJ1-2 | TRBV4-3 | CASSQGRGGYTF | TGCGCCAGCAGCCAAGGGAGGGGGGGCTACACCTTC
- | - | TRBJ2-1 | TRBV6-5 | CASSYILGRNEQFF | TGTGCCAGCAGTTATATACTGGGCAGGAATGAGCAGTTCTTC
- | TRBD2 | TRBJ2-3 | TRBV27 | CASSFGLVTDTQYF | TGTGCCAGCAGTTTCGGACTAGTAACAGATACGCAGTATTTT
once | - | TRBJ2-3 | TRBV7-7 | CASSLGRGDTQYF | TGTGCTAGCAGCTTGGGACGGGGGGATACGCAGTATTTT
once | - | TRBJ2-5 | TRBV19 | CASSSRKQETQYF | TGTGCCAGTAGTAGCCGAAAGCAAGAGACCCAGTACTTC
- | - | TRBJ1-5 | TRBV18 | CASSPYDSSRGYQPQHF | TGTGCCAGCTCACCATATGACAGTTCCCGGGGGTATCAGCCCCAGCATTTT
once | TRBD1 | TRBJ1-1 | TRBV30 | CAWSVNRGREAFF | TGTGCCTGGAGTGTAAACAGGGGGCGGGAAGCTTTCTTT